This T cell receptor (beta chain) was found in a study of blood T cell repertoires in COVID-19. Study information: The samples span acute and convalescent COVID-19 from the United States, Italy and Spain.

Profiled with immunoSEQ multiplex PCR; TCRdb holds only in-frame clones, not every one. The table has some 130,000 clones, about 80% seen once. The CDR3 length is 17 residues. CDR1 and CDR2 from the germline V gene are KGHDR and SFDVKD. J lost 5 bases, V lost 4 bases, and 12 bases had no gene match. Two negative PCRs, clearance, or symptom resolution had been documented for recovered Cohort 3 donors. This receptor was obtained from a woman between 50 and 59 years old who had recovered from COVID-19. The specimen sequenced was PBMCs or T cells enriched from blood (not recorded which). V usage is TRBV24-1 and J usage is TRBJ2-5; 10 bases are shared with TRBD2. For the CDR3, the DNA is TGTGCCACCAGTGACTCGAAGCGGGGGGGCCTCTGGGAGACCCAGTACTTC. The encoded protein is CATSDSKRGGLWETQYF.